This TCR beta chain is drawn from a study of glioma-infiltrating T cells. The study, taken as a whole, reports: Only very few CDR3 sequences appeared in both tissue and blood. Tissue-blood divergence was below expectation in non-neoplastic patients, above in gliomas.

CDR3 size: 16 residues. Germline-derived CDR1 and CDR2 are MDHEN and SYDVKM. V gave up 4 bases and J gave up 3 bases, with 17 bases separating them. A word on this clonotype: Its antigen remains unknown. This clone may be a read error of a much larger clone one base away.

Amplification of TCR alpha and beta CDR3 regions from RNA used iRepertoire nested multiplex PCR. Input was roughly 85-450 ng of tissue mRNA or PBMC total RNA. TCRdb redid the calling of the multiplex PCR reads with MiXCR, one entry per CDR3 protein. The repertoire holds roughly 100,000 distinct CDR3 sequences, with around 28% as singletons. The rearrangement links TRBV28 to TRBJ2-3; D might be TRBD1 (6 bases). The TCR sequence derives from a human donor with low-grade glioma or glioblastoma, undergoing nonglioma brain surgery, or in good health (not recorded which). The sample comprised glioma tissue, nonneoplastic brain tissue, or PBMCs (not recorded which). The CDR3 DNA sequence: TGTGCCAGCAGTTCCCCACAGGGAGAGAGGACAGATACGCAGTATTTT. Its protein product is CASSSPQGERTDTQYF.